Only one count was recorded for the clone carrying this T cell receptor (beta chain). Its cognate antigen is unknown. This sample stems from a study of Ad26.COV2.S vaccination and SARS-CoV-2 variants. Study-wide results and caveats: Spike-specific TCR breadth was greater in vaccine than placebo recipients.

CDR3 length equals 15 residues. Germline-derived CDR1 and CDR2 are SGHDT and YYEEEE. Between the trimmed V and J ends, which lost 0 bases and 0 bases, there was a span of 6 bases. Treatment denoted: around 19 received Ad26.COV2.S at low or high dose, single or two shots; about 5 received placebo; per-sample allocation not given. Following the first vaccine or placebo injection, samples were taken on day 63. Sequencing used immunoSEQ multiplex PCR; TCRdb keeps in-frame clones, though not all of them. Of 290,000 or so clones detected, more than 75% appear once; the ten largest clones hold about 3.1%. The sample in question was peripheral blood, obtained in a trial of Ad26.COV2.S vaccine versus placebo. The chain joins TRBV5-6 to TRBJ1-4; perhaps TRBD1 as D (5 bases). This receptor was identified in a person between 18 and 65 years old who received the Ad26.COV2.S COVID-19 vaccine or a placebo. The CDR3 loop reads CASSLVTATNEKLFF. The CDR3 nucleotides read TGTGCCAGCAGCTTGGTGACAGCAACTAATGAAAAACTGTTTTTT.